This T cell receptor beta chain originates from a study of post-analysis software for immune sequencing data. Overall study findings and caveats: Controls had significantly higher normalized Chao1 diversity than multiple sclerosis patients. About 5 TRBV segments, including TRBV5-6, TRBV5-1 and TRBV20-1, were more frequent in patients than controls.

Presence of unique molecular identifiers characterized the TCR beta cDNA libraries. TCRdb redid the calling of the PCR reads with MiXCR, one entry per CDR3 protein. The sample has about 540,000 distinct CDR3 sequences, 30% to 40% seen once. About this clonotype itself: Its specificity is not known.

Germline V gives CDR1 MNHNS, CDR2 SASEGT. This CDR3 spans 15 amino acids. The ends were cut back, 2 bases at V and 1 base at J, with 11 bases in the middle. The specimen was blood. The genes are TRBV6-1 and TRBJ2-5; perhaps TRBD1 as D (6 bases). The TCR sequence derives from a girl aged 2 to 17 with multiple sclerosis. The chain's CDR3 is CASSEYSTGQETQYF. CDR3 DNA sequence: TGTGCCAGCAGTGAATACTCGACAGGCCAAGAGACCCAGTACTTC.